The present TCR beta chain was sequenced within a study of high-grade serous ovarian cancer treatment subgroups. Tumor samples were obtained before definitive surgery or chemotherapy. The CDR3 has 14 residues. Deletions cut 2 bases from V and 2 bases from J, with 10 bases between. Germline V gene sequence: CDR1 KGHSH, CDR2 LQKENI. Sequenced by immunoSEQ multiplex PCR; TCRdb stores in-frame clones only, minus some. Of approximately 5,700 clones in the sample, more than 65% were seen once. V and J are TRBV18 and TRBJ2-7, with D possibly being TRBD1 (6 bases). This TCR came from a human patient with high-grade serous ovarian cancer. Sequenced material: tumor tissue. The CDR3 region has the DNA TGTGCCAGCTCACCAGGGGGACAAGCCTACGAGCAGTACTTC. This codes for CASSPGGQAYEQYF.